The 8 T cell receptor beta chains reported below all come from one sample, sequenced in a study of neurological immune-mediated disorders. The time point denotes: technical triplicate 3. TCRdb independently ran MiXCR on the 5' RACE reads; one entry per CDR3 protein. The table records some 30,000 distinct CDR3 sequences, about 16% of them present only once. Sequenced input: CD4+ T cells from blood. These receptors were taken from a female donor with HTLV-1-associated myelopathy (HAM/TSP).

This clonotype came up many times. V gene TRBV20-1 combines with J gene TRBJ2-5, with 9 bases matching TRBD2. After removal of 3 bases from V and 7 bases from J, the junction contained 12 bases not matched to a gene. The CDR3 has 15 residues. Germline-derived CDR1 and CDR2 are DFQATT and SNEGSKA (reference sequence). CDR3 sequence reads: CSASPPLAGMMTQYF. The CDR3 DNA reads TGCAGTGCTAGTCCTCCCCTAGCGGGAATGATGACCCAGTACTTC.

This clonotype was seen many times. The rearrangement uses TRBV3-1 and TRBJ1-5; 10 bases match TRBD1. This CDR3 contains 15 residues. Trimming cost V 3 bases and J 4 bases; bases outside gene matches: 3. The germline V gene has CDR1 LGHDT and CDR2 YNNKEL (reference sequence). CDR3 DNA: TGTGCCAGCAGCCAGGGACAGGGGACGAATCAGCCCCAGCATTTT. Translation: CASSQGQGTNQPQHF.

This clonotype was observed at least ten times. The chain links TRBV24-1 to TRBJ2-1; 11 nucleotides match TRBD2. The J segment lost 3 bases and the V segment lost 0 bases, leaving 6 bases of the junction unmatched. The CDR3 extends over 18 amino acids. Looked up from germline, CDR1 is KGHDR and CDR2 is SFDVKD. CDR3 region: CATSDLGASGGNYNEQFF. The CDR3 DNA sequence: TGTGCCACCAGTGATTTGGGGGCTAGCGGGGGGAACTACAATGAGCAGTTCTTC.

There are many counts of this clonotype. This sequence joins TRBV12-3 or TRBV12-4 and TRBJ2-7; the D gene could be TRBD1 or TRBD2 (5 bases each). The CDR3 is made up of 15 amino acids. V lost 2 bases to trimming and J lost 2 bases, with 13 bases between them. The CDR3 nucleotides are TGTGCCAGCAGTTTATCCCCGGGGCCAACCTACGAGCAGTACTTC. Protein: CASSLSPGPTYEQYF.

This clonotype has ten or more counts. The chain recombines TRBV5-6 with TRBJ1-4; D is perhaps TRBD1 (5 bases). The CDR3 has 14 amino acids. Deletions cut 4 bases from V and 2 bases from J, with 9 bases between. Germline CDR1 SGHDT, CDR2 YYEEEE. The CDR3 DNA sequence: TGTGCCAGCAGCAGGGGTCTCACTAATGAAAAACTGTTTTTT. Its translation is CASSRGLTNEKLFF.

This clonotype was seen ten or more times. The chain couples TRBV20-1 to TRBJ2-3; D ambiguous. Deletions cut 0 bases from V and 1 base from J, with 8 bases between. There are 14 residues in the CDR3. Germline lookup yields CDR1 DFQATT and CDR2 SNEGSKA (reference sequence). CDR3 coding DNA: TGCAGTGCTAGAGATGTAGTGCGCACAGATACGCAGTATTTT. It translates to CSARDVVRTDTQYF.

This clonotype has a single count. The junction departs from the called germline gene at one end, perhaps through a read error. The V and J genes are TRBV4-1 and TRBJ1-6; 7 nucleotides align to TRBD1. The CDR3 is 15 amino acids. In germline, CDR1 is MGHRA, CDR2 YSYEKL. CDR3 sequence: CANSHTQGQSIPLHF. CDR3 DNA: TGCGCCAACAGCCACACTCAGGGACAGTCCATACCCCTCCACTTT.

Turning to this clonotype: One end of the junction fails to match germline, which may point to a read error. DNA for the CDR3: TGCTCCAGCAGCGAGGGACAGTTGAGCTCCTACGAGCAGTACTTC. It specifies CSSSEGQLSSYEQYF. This sequence joins TRBV5-1 and TRBJ2-7, with TRBD1 matching 7 bases. CDR1 SGHRS and CDR2 YFSETQ come from the germline V gene. The CDR3 contains 15 residues.